This T cell receptor beta chain was sequenced in a study of blood T cell repertoires in COVID-19. For the study at large: Sites in the United States, Italy and Spain provided acute and convalescent COVID-19 samples. Sample material is recorded as cDNA or gDNA derived from T cells, B-cell-depleted T cells, or PBMCs.

Authors' data handling: From reference gene primer amplification, estimates of nucleated cell counts were derived. The protocol was immunoSEQ multiplex PCR, while the TCRdb copy is restricted to in-frame clones and leaves out a portion. That table is the source of V, J and clone size, and D and trimming were worked out from the DNA. The table lists some 90,000 clones, 65% to 90% of them singletons. Between the trimmed V and J ends, which lost 3 bases and 4 bases, there was a span of 9 bases. In germline, CDR1 is LGHDT, CDR2 YNNKEL (reference sequence). This CDR3 contains 13 residues. The receptor was isolated from an older man with active or convalescent COVID-19. This chain joins TRBV3-1 (or the pseudogene TRBV3-2) and TRBJ1-2; no definite D call. The sample comprised peripheral blood. CDR3 sequence (DNA): TGTGCCAGCAGCCACCTTAGTCCCTATGGCTACACCTTC. It yields the protein CASSHLSPYGYTF.